Each of the 18 T cell receptor beta chains below was sequenced from the same sample in a study of T-cell memory formation after mild COVID-19. Using its own MiXCR run on the 5' RACE reads, TCRdb lists one record per CDR3 protein. Of fewer than 300,000 distinct CDR3 sequences detected, 15% to 20% appear once; the ten largest clones hold 23%. Input material: PBMCs or a T cell subset sorted from them (not recorded which). The receptors shown here come from a man between 18 and 29 years old who had mild COVID-19 (a few samples of this study predate the infection). Cell type and time point are not known.

The gene calls are TRBV7-9 and TRBJ2-3; TRBD2 matches 11 bases. V lost 7 bases, J lost 1 base, and 1 base stayed unmatched. CDR3 length equals 14 residues. CDR1 and CDR2 from the germline V gene are SEHNR and FQNEAQ (reference sequence). Here the CDR3 reads CASILAGGTDTQYF. As DNA, the CDR3 is TGTGCCAGCATACTAGCGGGGGGCACAGATACGCAGTATTTT.

This clonotype has more than one count but fewer than ten. The gene calls are TRBV6-2 or TRBV6-3 and TRBJ2-7, with D perhaps matching TRBD2 (6 bases). V lost 0 bases and J lost 3, with 12 bases in between. CDR1 is MNHEY, CDR2 SVGEGT, per germline. CDR3 length: 15 residues. CDR3 nucleotides: TGTGCCAGCAGTTACTCCTCTGCGGGGCTCTACGAGCAGTACGTC. Translation: CASSYSSAGLYEQYV.

The gene calls are TRBV27 and TRBJ2-3, with 12 bases identical to TRBD1. CDR1 and CDR2 (germline): MNHEY, SMNVEV (reference sequence). V dropped 2 bases and J dropped 6; count of bases not matched to a gene: 3. The CDR3 length is 15 residues. CDR3 loop: CASSLLGQGADTQYF. The CDR3 bases are TGTGCCAGCAGTTTACTGGGACAGGGGGCCGATACGCAGTATTTT.

In its sample, this clonotype was seen a few times. The V gene is TRBV27, the J gene TRBJ1-1; a possible D gene is TRBD1 (5 bases). The V gene's germline CDR1 is MNHEY and CDR2 SMNVEV (reference sequence). Trimming stripped 7 bases from V and 2 bases from J, with 20 bases between. This CDR3 is 16 amino acids long. CDR3 sequence: CASKRDYSTGNTEAFF. The CDR3 DNA reads TGTGCCAGCAAAAGGGACTACTCCACGGGCAACACTGAAGCTTTCTTT.

This chain links TRBV7-2 with TRBJ2-5; the match to TRBD2 covers 8 bases. V lost 8 bases to trimming and J lost 5 bases; unmatched junction nucleotides: 13. CDR1 is SGHTA and CDR2 is FQGNSA in the germline V gene. This CDR3 is built from 15 residues. CDR3 sequence reads: CASSGGAGSEETQYF. The DNA of the CDR3 is TGTGCCAGCTCGGGGGGGGCTGGGAGTGAGGAGACCCAGTACTTC. Looking up the rest from reference TRBV7-2 and TRBJ2-5 gives the full variable domain: GAGVSQSPSNKVTEKGKDVELRCDPISGHTALYWYRQSLGQGLEFLIYFQGNSAPDKSGLPSDRFSAERTGGSVSTLTIQRTQQEDSAVYLCASSGGAGSEETQYFGPGTRLLVL.

This clonotype was observed a few times. The chain links TRBV5-6 to TRBJ2-3, with D possibly matching TRBD1 (5 bases). Trimming cost V 1 base and J 2 bases, with 8 bases left between them. The germline gives CDR1 SGHDT, CDR2 YYEEEE. The CDR3 has 14 residues. The CDR3 sequence is CASSLNRHTDTQYF. The CDR3 nucleotides read TGTGCCAGCAGCTTGAACAGGCACACAGATACGCAGTATTTT.

This clonotype was seen only a few times. The chain is built from TRBV29-1 and TRBJ2-5, with a weak D call TRBD2 (5 bases). From germline, CDR1 is SQVTM and CDR2 ANQGSEA. This CDR3 contains 12 residues. V was shortened by 5 bases and J by 0 bases, with 7 bases between the two germline ends. CDR3 sequence: CSVRGYQETQYF. As DNA, the CDR3 is TGCAGCGTTCGGGGTTACCAAGAGACCCAGTACTTC. Drawing the rest from reference TRBV29-1 and TRBJ2-5, the complete variable domain is SAVISQKPSRDICQRGTSLTIQCQVDSQVTMMFWYRQQPGQSLTLIATANQGSEATYESGFVIDKFPISRPNLTFSTLTVSNMSPEDSSIYLCSVRGYQETQYFGPGTRLLVL.

The chain combines TRBV7-2 with TRBJ1-5; TRBD1 matches at 11 bases. CDR3 length equals 14 residues. Germline V gene sequence: CDR1 SGHTA, CDR2 FQGNSA. V was clipped by 5 bases and J by 9 bases; unmatched bases: 6. Here the CDR3 DNA reads TGTGCCAGCAGCCCCGGGACAGGGGGTCGGCCCCAGCATTTT. The encoded protein is CASSPGTGGRPQHF.

V gene TRBV14 combines with J gene TRBJ1-1; no firm D call. Germline CDR1 and CDR2: SGHDN and FVKESK. Trimming removed 2 bases from V and 4 bases from J, with 14 bases in between. The CDR3 consists of 15 residues. The CDR3, as DNA: TGTGCCAGCAGCCAAAGTTGGAGGGCTCCCACTGAAGCTTTCTTT. Encoded protein: CASSQSWRAPTEAFF.

The chain has TRBV6-5 and TRBJ1-2, with D perhaps matching TRBD1 (6 bases). Trimming left V 5 bases short and J 4 bases short, with 17 bases between. This CDR3 has 15 residues. Looked up from germline, CDR1 is MNHEY and CDR2 is SVGAGI. This CDR3 is CASSNLIQGPYGYTF. As DNA, the CDR3 is TGTGCCAGCAGTAATCTGATACAGGGTCCCTATGGCTACACCTTC.

This clonotype was recorded at least ten times. The gene calls are TRBV5-1 and TRBJ2-5; D may correspond to TRBD1 or TRBD2 (5 bases each). The CDR3 has 15 residues. The V gene's germline CDR1 is SGHRS and CDR2 YFSETQ. V was cut by 0 bases and J by 1 base, with 10 bases left in between. The CDR3 region has the DNA TGCGCCAGCAGCTTGGTTCCAGGGACCCAAGAGACCCAGTACTTC. Translation gives CASSLVPGTQETQYF.

Only a few counts were recorded for this clonotype. The chain is built from TRBV20-1 and TRBJ2-5, with TRBD2 identical over 9 bases. Trimming at V came to 5 bases and at J to 5 bases, leaving 12 bases not matched to a gene. This CDR3 is 15 amino acids long. CDR1 is DFQATT, CDR2 SNEGSKA, per germline (reference sequence). The CDR3 DNA sequence: TGCAGTGCTCCGTACATGCGGGGGGGCCCCGAGACCCAGTACTTC. Its protein product is CSAPYMRGGPETQYF.

This CDR3 is CASSQEDYNEQFF. For the CDR3, the DNA is TGCGCCAGCAGCCAAGAAGACTACAATGAGCAGTTCTTC. This sequence joins TRBV4-3 and TRBJ2-1, with unresolved D. Trimming took off 0 bases at V and 3 bases at J, with 3 bases between the two ends. Germline CDR1 LGHNA, CDR2 YSLEER. The CDR3 length is 13 residues.

This clonotype was seen a few times. The gene calls are TRBV5-1 and TRBJ2-2; D remains ambiguous. The germline V gene has CDR1 SGHRS and CDR2 YFSETQ. V was cut by 0 bases and J by 4 bases, with 10 bases left in between. The CDR3 spans 15 residues. CDR3 coding DNA: TGCGCCAGCAGCTTGGTAACGGTTGGCACCGGGGAGCTGTTTTTT. Residues: CASSLVTVGTGELFF.

This clonotype was seen more than once but under ten times. This sequence joins TRBV10-3 and TRBJ1-2, with TRBD1 identical over 8 bases. The CDR3 covers 16 residues. Germline CDR1 ENHRY, CDR2 SYGVKD. Trimming cost V 0 bases and J 8 bases; bases outside gene matches: 11. The CDR3 is CAISESRTGGRNGYTF. CDR3 DNA: TGTGCCATCAGTGAGTCCAGAACAGGGGGACGTAACGGCTACACCTTC.

In this sample, this clonotype turned up a few times. V usage is TRBV10-3 and J usage is TRBJ1-1, with no clear D. With 3 bases removed from V and 0 bases from J, the gap between germline ends came to 11 bases. From germline, CDR1 is ENHRY and CDR2 SYGVKD. CDR3 size: 15 residues. The CDR3 region has the DNA TGTGCCATCAGTGATCTTGACGGAATGAACACTGAAGCTTTCTTT. This encodes CAISDLDGMNTEAFF.

The chain links TRBV12-3 or TRBV12-4 to TRBJ2-7, with D perhaps matching TRBD2 (7 bases). Trimming stripped 8 bases from V and 3 bases from J, with 14 bases between. This CDR3 is built from 13 residues. The CDR3 DNA reads as TGTGCCAGCGGGAGGGGGATTTTCTACGAGCAGTACTTC. Residues: CASGRGIFYEQYF.

This clonotype was seen only a few times. V usage is TRBV5-1 and J usage is TRBJ1-4; D unclear. The V gene lost 0 bases and the J gene lost 8 bases, with 5 bases spanning the gap. The germline V gene has CDR1 SGHRS and CDR2 YFSETQ. The CDR3 length is 12 residues. The CDR3: CASSLAFEKLFF. Written as DNA, the CDR3 is TGCGCCAGCAGCTTGGCCTTCGAAAAACTGTTTTTT.